These 10 T cell receptor beta chains came from one sample sequenced in a study of blood T cells in healthy people across ages. Next came a second PCR, run for about 7 to 12 cycles, which used a sample-barcoded 5' primer along with a J-beta primer mix. One entry per CDR3 protein results from TCRdb running MiXCR on the 5' RACE reads. The sample records fewer than 950,000 distinct CDR3 sequences, 53% being singletons. The sequencing input was blood. The receptors originated from a man older than 75 in good health.

V and J are TRBV5-1 and TRBJ2-4; 11 bases align to TRBD2. Germline V gene data show CDR1 as SGHRS and CDR2 as YFSETQ. CDR3 size: 15 residues. The J segment lost 13 bases and the V segment lost 0 bases, leaving 9 bases of the junction unmatched. The CDR3 DNA sequence: TGCGCCAGCAGCTTGGCTAGCGGGAGGTTATACAAGCAGTACTTC. It encodes CASSLASGRLYKQYF.

This clonotype was seen a handful of times. This chain links TRBV5-1 with TRBJ1-4; no reliable D call. The germline V gene has CDR1 SGHRS and CDR2 YFSETQ. The CDR3 sequence is 14 residues long. The V gene lost 3 bases and the J gene lost 6 bases, with 12 bases spanning the gap. As DNA, the CDR3 is TGCGCCAGCAGCTCCGGGATAAAGGATGAAAAACTGTTTTTT. Its protein is CASSSGIKDEKLFF.

This clonotype occurred a few times. The chain links TRBV11-1 to TRBJ1-2, with D possibly being TRBD1 (5 bases). V lost 3 bases to trimming and J lost 5 bases, with 16 bases between them. Germline V gives CDR1 SGHAT, CDR2 FQDESV (reference sequence). The CDR3 has 15 amino acids. The CDR3 DNA follows: TGTGCCAGCAGCTTTCAGGGAAGCGATAAATATGGCTACACCTTC. Its protein product is CASSFQGSDKYGYTF.

This clonotype was recorded once. The rearrangement links TRBV5-1 to TRBJ1-1, with D possibly matching TRBD1 (6 bases). Germline loops: CDR1 SGHRS, CDR2 YFSETQ. The V end was cut by 7 bases, the J end by 6 bases, with 16 bases between. This CDR3 contains 13 residues. Written as DNA, the CDR3 is TGCGCCAGCCTGGTAAACAGGGACCCTGAAGCTTTCTTT. It is translated as CASLVNRDPEAFF. Drawing the rest from reference TRBV5-1 and TRBJ1-1, the complete variable domain is KAGVTQTPRYLIKTRGQQVTLSCSPISGHRSVSWYQQTPGQGLQFLFEYFSETQRNKGNFPGRFSGRQFSNSRSEMNVSTLELGDSALYLCASLVNRDPEAFFGQGTRLTVV.

This sequence joins TRBV28 and TRBJ2-4, with a possible D match to TRBD2 (8 bases). The germline V gene has CDR1 MDHEN and CDR2 SYDVKM. V dropped 5 bases and J dropped 0 bases, with 23 bases sitting between them. This CDR3 has 19 residues. The CDR3 nucleotides read TGTGCCAGCAGTCAACCGGGACAGACTAGCGAGATAGCCAAAAACATTCAGTACTTC. It codes for CASSQPGQTSEIAKNIQYF.

The V gene is TRBV12-3 or TRBV12-4, the J gene TRBJ1-2; D ambiguous. The CDR3 is 15 amino acids. V gave up 5 bases and J gave up 4 bases, with 17 bases separating them. The CDR3 region has the DNA TGTGCCAGCAGTCCGCGGCGGGCCTCAGCCTATGGCTACACCTTC. It is translated as CASSPRRASAYGYTF.

As for this clonotype: At one boundary the junction diverges from the germline segment, which might be a read error. The genes are TRBV6-1 and TRBJ1-6, with a weak D call TRBD1 (5 bases). The CDR3 runs 16 residues. The germline gives CDR1 MNHNS, CDR2 SASEGT. This CDR3 is CASSEEEGPYNSPLHF. CDR3 DNA sequence: TGCGCCAGCAGTGAAGAGGAGGGACCCTATAATTCACCCCTCCACTTT.

V usage is TRBV20-1 and J usage is TRBJ2-3, with 8 nucleotides matching TRBD2. CDR1 is DFQATT, CDR2 SNEGSKA, per germline (reference sequence). The CDR3 runs to 13 residues. Germline trimming cut 3 bases from V and 14 bases from J; bases unmatched to any gene: 13. This CDR3 reads CSASGRVGRYAYF. CDR3 sequence (DNA): TGCAGTGCTAGCGGGAGGGTTGGAAGATACGCGTATTTT.

The CDR3 loop reads CASSLGAVGASGEQYF. The DNA of the CDR3 is TGTGCCAGCAGCTTAGGGGCGGTGGGGGCGTCGGGCGAGCAGTACTTC. This rearrangement joins TRBV7-8 to TRBJ2-5; D might be TRBD1 (6 bases). Gene TRBJ2-7 matches the end of the DNA better, so the J call may be wrong. This CDR3 contains 16 residues. Per the germline V gene, CDR1 is SGHVS and CDR2 is FQNEAQ.

This chain joins TRBV5-1 and TRBJ1-2; 7 positions agree with TRBD1. In germline, CDR1 is SGHRS, CDR2 YFSETQ. CDR3 size: 18 residues. V shed 0 bases, J shed 5 bases, and the junction held 16 bases outside the gene matches. The CDR3 loop reads CASSLGDWNGQGGYGYTF. The DNA of the CDR3 is TGCGCCAGCAGCTTGGGGGACTGGAATGGCCAGGGGGGATATGGCTACACCTTC. The variable domain in full, with the rest retrieved from reference TRBV5-1 and TRBJ1-2, is KAGVTQTPRYLIKTRGQQVTLSCSPISGHRSVSWYQQTPGQGLQFLFEYFSETQRNKGNFPGRFSGRQFSNSRSEMNVSTLELGDSALYLCASSLGDWNGQGGYGYTFGSGTRLTVV.